Shown below are 29 T cell receptor beta chains from a single sample sequenced in a study of shared clonotypes between healthy human individuals. Data came from immunoSEQ multiplex PCR; TCRdb stores just in-frame clones and leaves some out. The data contain roughly 500,000 clones, roughly 78% of them singletons. Material for sequencing was PBMCs. The receptor set was obtained from a woman aged 35 to 49 in good health. Some clones in this sample may be carry-over from other donors' samples.

This clone was detected many times. Other DNA variants within this sample encode the same CDR3. The chain is built from TRBV5-1 and TRBJ2-7; D ambiguous. Trimming removed 0 bases from V and 4 bases from J, with 8 bases in between. The CDR3 has 13 residues. Per germline, CDR1 SGHRS and CDR2 YFSETQ. CDR3 region: CASSLGLPYEQYF. CDR3 sequence (DNA): TGCGCCAGCAGCTTGGGATTACCTTACGAGCAGTACTTC.

A single count supports this clone. The V gene is TRBV7-2, the J gene TRBJ2-7; D possibly corresponds to TRBD2 (5 bases). Germline CDR1 SGHTA, CDR2 FQGNSA. V gave up 5 bases and J gave up 0 bases, with 17 bases separating them. This CDR3 is 16 amino acids long. This CDR3 is CASSPFSSGNSYEQYF. For the CDR3, the DNA is TGTGCCAGCAGCCCCTTTTCGAGCGGAAACTCCTACGAGCAGTACTTC.

The rearrangement joins TRBV5-1 to TRBJ2-2, with 12 bases fitting TRBD1. After removal of 5 bases from V and 4 bases from J, the junction contained 6 bases not matched to a gene. CDR1 and CDR2 (germline): SGHRS, YFSETQ. The CDR3 contains 16 residues. This CDR3 reads CASSSGTGGPTGELFF. For the CDR3, the DNA is TGCGCCAGCAGTTCCGGGACAGGGGGCCCCACCGGGGAGCTGTTTTTT.

This chain joins TRBV27 and TRBJ2-1; possibly TRBD1 or TRBD2 for D (5 bases each). V dropped 5 bases and J dropped 5 bases, with 22 bases sitting between them. Germline V gives CDR1 MNHEY, CDR2 SMNVEV (reference sequence). This CDR3 is built from 17 residues. CDR3 amino acids: CASSTPEGSGYDNEQFF. CDR3 sequence (DNA): TGTGCCAGCAGTACCCCCGAGGGGAGCGGCTACGACAATGAGCAGTTCTTC.

The chain uses TRBV29-1 and TRBJ2-6; TRBD1 might be the D (5 bases). V was shortened by 3 bases and J by 3 bases, with 6 bases between the two germline ends. The CDR3 is 13 residues long. The V gene's germline CDR1 is SQVTM and CDR2 ANQGSEA. CDR3 coding DNA: TGCAGCGTTGAGACAGATGGGGCCAACGTCCTGACTTTC. Protein sequence: CSVETDGANVLTF. The variable domain in full, with the rest retrieved from reference TRBV29-1 and TRBJ2-6, is SAVISQKPSRDICQRGTSLTIQCQVDSQVTMMFWYRQQPGQSLTLIATANQGSEATYESGFVIDKFPISRPNLTFSTLTVSNMSPEDSSIYLCSVETDGANVLTFGAGSRLTVL.

A remark on this clone: A far larger clone is a single base away, which makes a read error likely. Other DNA sequences in this specimen translate into the identical CDR3. The CDR3, as DNA: TGTGCCAGCAGCTTGGCAGGGAGGGGGAGGGCGTTCAATGAGCAGTTCTTC. Encoded protein: CASSLAGRGRAFNEQFF. The chain joins TRBV5-6 to TRBJ2-1; a weak D match, TRBD2 (7 bases). V gave up 0 bases and J gave up 6 bases, with 19 bases separating them. Germline loops: CDR1 SGHDT, CDR2 YYEEEE. The length of the CDR3 is 17 residues.

This clone was counted many times. The chain has TRBV6-5 and TRBJ2-2, with a tentative D call TRBD2 (6 bases). This CDR3 region has 16 residues. The V end was cut by 0 bases, the J end by 1 base, with 9 bases between. CDR1 is MNHEY, CDR2 SVGAGI, per germline. CDR3 residues: CASSYSVAENTGELFF. CDR3 coding DNA: TGTGCCAGCAGTTACTCGGTAGCGGAGAACACCGGGGAGCTGTTTTTT.

The chain joins TRBV11-3 to TRBJ2-1; 7 bases fit TRBD2. Germline CDR1 SGHNT, CDR2 YENEEA. The CDR3 has 13 amino acids. Losses at the gene ends were 4 bases for V and 6 bases for J; bases not matched to a gene: 3. The CDR3 region has the DNA TGTGCCAGCAGCTCCCTAGCGGTCAATGAGCAGTTCTTC. It specifies CASSSLAVNEQFF.

The gene calls are TRBV28 and TRBJ2-5; D call uncertain. Looked up from germline, CDR1 is MDHEN and CDR2 is SYDVKM. CDR3 length equals 15 residues. Trimming shortened V by 6 bases and J by 2 bases, and 16 bases separated the two germline ends. The CDR3 DNA reads TGTGCCAGCAGCCCCCGCGGCGAACTTCAAGAGACCCAGTACTTC. This sequence encodes CASSPRGELQETQYF.

The V call is TRBV11-2, the J call TRBJ2-7; D possibly corresponds to TRBD1 (5 bases). This CDR3 is built from 15 residues. V was cut by 0 bases and J by 4 bases, with 13 bases left in between. Germline assignment: CDR1 SGHAT and CDR2 FQNNGV. CDR3 sequence: CASSLESGMVYEQYF. CDR3 nucleotide sequence: TGTGCCAGCAGCTTAGAATCAGGGATGGTGTACGAGCAGTACTTC.

For this clone: Additional DNA sequences in this sample encode the identical CDR3. This chain uses TRBV18 with TRBJ1-2; a weak D match, TRBD1 (6 bases). Germline CDR1 is KGHSH and CDR2 is LQKENI. This CDR3 is 15 amino acids long. Trimming pared 3 bases from V and 2 bases from J, leaving 13 bases between. This CDR3 is CASSPNRENNYGYTF. The CDR3 DNA follows: TGTGCCAGCTCACCTAACAGGGAAAACAACTATGGCTACACCTTC.

The rearrangement joins TRBV2 to TRBJ2-3; 8 bases line up with TRBD1. The germline CDR1 and CDR2 sequences are SNHLY and FYNNEI. This CDR3 region has 20 residues. With V trimmed by 6 bases and J by 2 bases, 22 bases remained unmatched. The CDR3 DNA reads TGTGCCAGCAGGCTGTCCCGGGACAGGTTTTCCCCCTTACCCACAGATACGCAGTATTTT. Its protein product is CASRLSRDRFSPLPTDTQYF.

This clone was observed once. The chain joins TRBV30 to TRBJ2-5, with a possible D match to TRBD1 (6 bases). Trimming shortened V by 4 bases and J by 3 bases, and 12 bases separated the two germline ends. The germline V gene encodes CDR1 GTSNPN and CDR2 SVGIG (reference sequence). The CDR3 runs to 13 residues. CDR3 in DNA: TGTGCCTGGAAGAGGGACATTAAAGAGACCCAGTACTTC. This gives the protein CAWKRDIKETQYF.

This chain uses TRBV28 with TRBJ2-5; 9 positions agree with TRBD2. J was trimmed by 5 bases and V by 5 bases; bases with no gene match: 12. The CDR3 is 16 residues long. Germline V gene data show CDR1 as MDHEN and CDR2 as SYDVKM. The CDR3 DNA sequence: TGTGCCAGCAGTAGCCTTAGGACTAGCGTCGCGGAGACCCAGTACTTC. This codes for CASSSLRTSVAETQYF.

This clone was seen a few times. V usage is TRBV5-5 and J usage is TRBJ1-5; 9 positions match TRBD1. CDR3 length equals 15 residues. V lost 2 bases and J lost 5; bases outside the gene matches: 5. CDR1 and CDR2 (germline): SGHKS, YYEKEE (reference sequence). The CDR3 sequence: CASSFGDRADQPQHF. In DNA, the CDR3 is TGTGCCAGCAGCTTTGGGGACAGGGCGGATCAGCCCCAGCATTTT.

This clone was recorded once. This chain joins TRBV18 and TRBJ1-2, with TRBD1 as a possible D gene (6 bases). Germline V lookup: CDR1 KGHSH, CDR2 LQKENI. The CDR3 is 15 residues long. Trimming removed 3 bases from V and 6 bases from J, with 17 bases in between. The CDR3 nucleotides read TGTGCCAGCTCACCCCCCGTGGAGGGGGGAAATGGCTACACCTTC. Its translation: CASSPPVEGGNGYTF.

The chain recombines TRBV5-4 with TRBJ2-3; tentatively, D is TRBD1 (6 bases). Germline assignment: CDR1 SGHNT and CDR2 YYREEE (reference sequence). The ends were cut back, 4 bases at V and 4 bases at J, with 19 bases in the middle. The CDR3 sequence is 16 residues long. CDR3 in DNA: TGTGCCAGCAGCCCCGGAGGACAGCATAACCCAGATACGCAGTATTTT. Encoded protein: CASSPGGQHNPDTQYF.

This chain joins TRBV7-2 and TRBJ2-7, with a possible D match to TRBD2 (6 bases). Germline V gene sequence: CDR1 SGHTA, CDR2 FQGNSA. V shed 6 bases and J shed 2 bases, with 17 bases lying between them. The CDR3 contains 15 residues. CDR3 sequence reads: CASSVAAGETYEQYF. The CDR3, as DNA: TGTGCCAGCAGTGTAGCGGCTGGGGAAACCTACGAGCAGTACTTC.

This clone has just one count. This chain joins TRBV7-6 and TRBJ2-2; D call uncertain. Germline CDR1 and CDR2: SGHVS and FNYEAQ. The germline V and J ends were trimmed by 1 base and 1 base, with 10 bases remaining between them. The CDR3 extends over 16 amino acids. The CDR3 DNA reads TGTGCCAGCAGCTTAGTTGCGGCAATGAACACCGGGGAGCTGTTTTTT. Translated: CASSLVAAMNTGELFF.

The chain couples TRBV5-6 to TRBJ1-2; D gene unclear. Germline V CDR1 and CDR2: SGHDT, YYEEEE. The CDR3 consists of 12 residues. V lost 0 bases and J 5 bases, leaving 5 bases between the germline ends. CDR3 protein: CASSLGGYGYTF. As DNA, the CDR3 is TGTGCCAGCAGCTTGGGGGGATATGGCTACACCTTC.

This chain connects TRBV6-1 to TRBJ2-7; possibly TRBD2 for D (6 bases). This CDR3 is 14 amino acids long. CDR1 is MNHNS and CDR2 is SASEGT in the germline V gene. V was shortened by 2 bases and J by 4 bases, with 12 bases between the two germline ends. This CDR3 is CASSESGGGYEQYF. The CDR3 coding sequence is TGTGCCAGCAGTGAAAGTGGGGGAGGATACGAGCAGTACTTC.

This chain connects TRBV4-2 to TRBJ2-1, with 13 nucleotides matching TRBD2. The CDR3 length is 16 residues. Germline values: CDR1 LGHNA, CDR2 YNFKEQ. The ends lost 5 bases at V and 6 bases at J; junction bases unmatched: 7. CDR3 sequence: CASSFRTSGSGNEQFF. In nucleotides, the CDR3 is TGTGCCAGCAGCTTCCGGACTAGCGGGAGTGGCAATGAGCAGTTCTTC.

J is TRBJ2-1 and V is TRBV11-2; 13 bases are shared with TRBD2. The V gene end was trimmed by 4 bases and the J gene end by 8 bases; junction bases not matched to a gene: 11. Germline lookup yields CDR1 SGHAT and CDR2 FQNNGV. The CDR3 sequence is 17 residues long. The CDR3 region is CASSSRLAGGWGDEQFF. The DNA for the CDR3 is TGTGCCAGCAGCTCCAGACTAGCGGGAGGCTGGGGGGATGAGCAGTTCTTC.

The chain recombines TRBV28 with TRBJ2-5; D unresolved. The assigned J gene may be wrong: the sequence end matches TRBJ2-7 better. CDR1 and CDR2 (germline): MDHEN, SYDVKM. This CDR3 has 13 residues. The chain's CDR3 is CASSLDPSYEQYF. The CDR3 DNA is TGTGCCAGCAGTTTAGATCCTTCCTACGAGCAGTACTTC.

This chain joins TRBV29-1 and TRBJ1-2; 9 bases agree with TRBD1. This CDR3 has 12 residues. The junction had 6 bases not matched to a gene; V was cut back by 5 bases and J by 8 bases. In germline, CDR1 is SQVTM, CDR2 ANQGSEA. DNA for the CDR3: TGCAGCGTTCCGGGACAGGGAGGCGGCTACACCTTC. It specifies CSVPGQGGGYTF.

The chain is built from TRBV2 and TRBJ2-3, with D maybe TRBD2 (6 bases). From germline, CDR1 is SNHLY and CDR2 FYNNEI. This CDR3 contains 16 residues. The V end lost 6 bases, the J end lost 5 bases, and 21 bases lay between the germline ends. CDR3 coding DNA: TGTGCCAGCAGAGACACTAGCCTGATTAGAAAAGATACGCAGTATTTT. Translation: CASRDTSLIRKDTQYF. Based on the CDR3 plus reference TRBV2 and TRBJ2-3, the full variable domain is EPEVTQTPSHQVTQMGQEVILRCVPISNHLYFYWYRQILGQKVEFLVSFYNNEISEKSEIFDDQFSVERPDGSNFTLKIRSTKLEDSAMYFCASRDTSLIRKDTQYFGPGTRLTVL.

This clone was counted a few times. This likely stems from a read error, as it lies one base from a far larger clone. Within the sample, other DNA sequences also encode this same CDR3. The chain is built from TRBV5-4 and TRBJ2-1; D unresolved. Trimming pared 2 bases from V and 5 bases from J, leaving 2 bases between. The germline CDR1 and CDR2 sequences are SGHNT and YYREEE (reference sequence). The CDR3 totals 11 residues. The CDR3 nucleotides are TGTGCCAGCAGCTTCCACAATGAGCAGTTCTTC. Residues: CASSFHNEQFF.

The chain joins TRBV6-5 to TRBJ2-3, with TRBD1 as a possible D gene (6 bases). The CDR3 extends over 16 amino acids. V lost 2 bases, J lost 5 bases, and 17 bases lay in between. Germline CDR1 and CDR2: MNHEY and SVGAGI. CDR3 amino acids: CASSYGQGPREDTQYF. In nucleotides, the CDR3 is TGTGCCAGCAGTTACGGGCAGGGGCCGCGCGAAGATACGCAGTATTTT.

This clone was recorded at least ten times. The chain joins TRBV6-4 to TRBJ2-1; TRBD2 agrees at 7 bases. The CDR3 has 16 residues. Trimming cost V 3 bases and J 8 bases; bases outside gene matches: 13. Germline V gives CDR1 MRHNA, CDR2 SNTAGT. CDR3 coding DNA: TGTGCCAGCAGTGAAAGGGCGGGAGCCGGGGGATATGAGCAGTTCTTC. Encoded protein: CASSERAGAGGYEQFF.